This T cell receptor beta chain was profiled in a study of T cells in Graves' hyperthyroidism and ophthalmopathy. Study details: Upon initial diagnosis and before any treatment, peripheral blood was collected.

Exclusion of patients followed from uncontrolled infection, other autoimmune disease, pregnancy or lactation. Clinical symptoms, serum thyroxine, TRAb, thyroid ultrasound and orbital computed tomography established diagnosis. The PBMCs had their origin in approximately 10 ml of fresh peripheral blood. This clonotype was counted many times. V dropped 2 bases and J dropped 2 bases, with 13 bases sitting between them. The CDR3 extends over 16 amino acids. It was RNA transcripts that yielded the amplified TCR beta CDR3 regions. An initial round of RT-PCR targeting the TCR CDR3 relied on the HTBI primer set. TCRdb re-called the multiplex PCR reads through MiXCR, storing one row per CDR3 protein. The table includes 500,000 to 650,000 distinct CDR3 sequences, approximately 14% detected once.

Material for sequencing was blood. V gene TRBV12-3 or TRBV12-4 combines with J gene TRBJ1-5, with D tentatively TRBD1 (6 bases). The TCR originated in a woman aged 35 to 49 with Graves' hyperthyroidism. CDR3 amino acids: CASSLRDKRGNQPQHF. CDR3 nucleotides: TGTGCCAGCAGTTTAAGGGACAAACGGGGCAATCAGCCCCAGCATTTT.